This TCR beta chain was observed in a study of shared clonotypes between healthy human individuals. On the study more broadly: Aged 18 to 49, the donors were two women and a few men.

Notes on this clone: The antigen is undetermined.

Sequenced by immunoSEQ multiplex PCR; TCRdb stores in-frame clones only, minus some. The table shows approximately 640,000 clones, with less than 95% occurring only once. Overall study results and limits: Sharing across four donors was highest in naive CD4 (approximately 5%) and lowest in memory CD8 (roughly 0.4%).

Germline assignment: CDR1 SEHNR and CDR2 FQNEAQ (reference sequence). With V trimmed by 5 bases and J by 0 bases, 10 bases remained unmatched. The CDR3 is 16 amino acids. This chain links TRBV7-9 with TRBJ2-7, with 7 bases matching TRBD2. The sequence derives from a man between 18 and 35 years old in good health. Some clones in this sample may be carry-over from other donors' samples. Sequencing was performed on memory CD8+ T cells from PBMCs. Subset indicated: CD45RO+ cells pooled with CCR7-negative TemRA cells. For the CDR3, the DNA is TGTGCCAGCAGCGAAAACTCGGGAGGTCTCTCCTACGAGCAGTACTTC. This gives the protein CASSENSGGLSYEQYF.